These 20 T cell receptor beta chains share one sample of origin, sequenced in a study of neurological immune-mediated disorders. TCRdb re-derived calls from the 5' RACE reads in MiXCR, one entry per CDR3 protein. The sample holds 100,000 to 150,000 distinct CDR3 sequences, around 3% seen once. Specimen: PBMCs. Source of these receptors: a woman aged 30 to 39 with multiple sclerosis.

The sample holds many counts of this clonotype. Here the CDR3 DNA reads TGCAGTGCTAGAGATAACAAGCGGGCATATTCCTACGAGCAGTACTTC. Amino acids: CSARDNKRAYSYEQYF. The V gene is TRBV20-1, the J gene TRBJ2-7; D is perhaps TRBD2 (6 bases). This CDR3 contains 16 residues. V was shortened by 0 bases and J by 1 base, with 16 bases between the two germline ends. Germline V gene data show CDR1 as DFQATT and CDR2 as SNEGSKA (reference sequence).

Ten or more counts support this clonotype. V and J are TRBV19 and TRBJ1-1; no clear D. CDR3 size: 16 residues. V lost 5 bases, J lost 0 bases, and 16 bases lay in between. The germline V gene has CDR1 LNHDA and CDR2 SQIVND (reference sequence). This chain's CDR3 is CASSPIFVGMNTEAFF. The CDR3 nucleotides are TGTGCCAGTAGTCCCATTTTCGTGGGCATGAACACTGAAGCTTTCTTT.

This clonotype was detected many times. It may be a read error: a sequence one base away is much more abundant. V is TRBV7-9 and J is TRBJ1-6, with TRBD1 as a possible D gene (5 bases). Germline CDR1 is SEHNR and CDR2 is FQNEAQ (reference sequence). The CDR3 spans 12 residues. The CDR3 DNA reads TGTGCCAGCAAGGAGGGGCAATCACCCCTCAACTTT. It yields the protein CASKEGQSPLNF.

There are many counts of this clonotype. The CDR3 DNA is TGCAGTGCTAGAGCCCGCCCGTCCTACGAGCAGTACTTC. It encodes CSARARPSYEQYF. The chain recombines TRBV20-1 with TRBJ2-7; D is unclear. The length of the CDR3 is 13 residues. The V end was cut by 1 base, the J end by 1 base, with 8 bases between. CDR1 is DFQATT, CDR2 SNEGSKA, per germline (reference sequence).

In this sample, this clonotype turned up a few times. The J gene is TRBJ1-1, the V gene TRBV18; D not resolved. Germline V gene lookup returns CDR1 KGHSH and CDR2 LQKENI. This CDR3 contains 14 residues. V lost 1 base and J lost 0, with 6 bases in between. The CDR3 region has the DNA TGTGCCAGCTCACCACTCCCTATGAACACTGAAGCTTTCTTT. It encodes CASSPLPMNTEAFF.

This clonotype was seen many times. This chain links TRBV2 with TRBJ2-1; 12 positions match TRBD2. The CDR3 runs to 17 residues. Germline V gene sequence: CDR1 SNHLY, CDR2 FYNNEI. The V gene end was trimmed by 3 bases and the J gene end by 6 bases; junction bases not matched to a gene: 9. CDR3 sequence reads: CASSDPARLAGANEQFF. The CDR3 DNA is TGTGCCAGCAGTGACCCCGCCCGACTAGCGGGAGCCAATGAGCAGTTCTTC.

This clonotype was picked up a small number of times. This may be a read error: a much more frequent sequence differs by one nucleotide. The CDR3 spells CSAKAGEGIGAFF. Written as DNA, the CDR3 is TGCAGTGCTAAAGCAGGGGAGGGAATCGGAGCTTTCTTT. This rearrangement joins TRBV20-1 to TRBJ1-1; a weak D match, TRBD1 (6 bases). Germline assignment: CDR1 DFQATT and CDR2 SNEGSKA (reference sequence). CDR3 size: 13 residues. The V and J ends lost 4 bases and 10 bases respectively, with 19 bases between them.

This clonotype came up many times. The chain couples TRBV7-2 to TRBJ2-2; D assignment may be TRBD1 or TRBD2 (6 bases each). The V gene lost 0 bases and the J gene lost 7 bases, with 9 bases spanning the gap. The germline CDR1 and CDR2 sequences are SGHTA and FQGNSA. This CDR3 contains 14 residues. The CDR3 spells CASSLAGGGGELFF. CDR3 sequence (DNA): TGTGCCAGCAGCTTAGCGGGGGGCGGCGGGGAGCTGTTTTTT.

This clonotype has a count of ten or more. This chain connects TRBV20-1 to TRBJ2-3; D gene unclear. The CDR3 is 14 residues long. Germline lookup yields CDR1 DFQATT and CDR2 SNEGSKA (reference sequence). The V gene lost 2 bases and the J gene lost 3 bases, with 12 bases spanning the gap. The CDR3 bases are TGCAGTGCTAGAAACCCGGGTGGAACAGATACGCAGTATTTT. Its protein is CSARNPGGTDTQYF.

This clonotype was seen repeatedly, ten times or more. V is TRBV12-3 or TRBV12-4 and J is TRBJ2-7, with D possibly TRBD2 on 5 matching bases. This CDR3 spans 16 amino acids. V lost 5 bases and J 1 base, leaving 18 bases between the germline ends. In DNA, the CDR3 is TGTGCCAGCAGTCCTGGTCTGGCTCCGGGGTCCTACGAGCAGTACTTC. Translating it yields CASSPGLAPGSYEQYF.

The table lists this clonotype with many counts. This chain connects TRBV5-1 to TRBJ2-2; TRBD2 is a possible D gene (5 bases). The V gene lost 0 bases and the J gene lost 1 base, with 7 bases spanning the gap. The CDR3 has 15 amino acids. Germline V gene lookup returns CDR1 SGHRS and CDR2 YFSETQ. The CDR3 protein is CASSLVRGNTGELFF. The CDR3 bases are TGCGCCAGCAGCTTGGTCCGGGGGAACACCGGGGAGCTGTTTTTT.

This clonotype has a count of ten or more. The genes are TRBV9 and TRBJ2-3; D gene uncertain. CDR1 and CDR2 (germline): SGDLS, YYNGEE. This CDR3 has 16 amino acids. Trimming pared 2 bases from V and 4 bases from J, leaving 17 bases between. CDR3 sequence (DNA): TGTGCCAGCAGCGTTAGCTCTCGGACCGGAGCAGATACGCAGTATTTT. It codes for CASSVSSRTGADTQYF.

This clonotype has ten or more counts. This chain links TRBV5-6 with TRBJ1-2, with D perhaps TRBD1 (5 bases). Trimming removed 4 bases at V and 4 bases at J, with 20 bases between. The CDR3 has 16 amino acids. Germline CDR1 SGHDT, CDR2 YYEEEE. The CDR3 region has the DNA TGTGCCAGCAGCCCATGGGGTCGGGGACTTTCCTATGGCTACACCTTC. Its protein product is CASSPWGRGLSYGYTF.

This clonotype was seen a few times. A much larger clone differs by one base, so this may be a read error. The chain recombines TRBV20-1 with TRBJ2-7; D call uncertain. Germline V gene data show CDR1 as DFQATT and CDR2 as SNEGSKA (reference sequence). V dropped 7 bases and J dropped 5 bases, with 9 bases sitting between them. This CDR3 is built from 10 residues. Here the CDR3 reads CSVGVHEQYF. DNA of the CDR3: TGCAGTGTCGGTGTGCACGAGCAGTACTTC.

In its sample, this clonotype was seen many times. This chain joins TRBV3-1 and TRBJ1-1; D is unresolved. The CDR3 has 13 residues. Per the germline V gene, CDR1 is LGHDT and CDR2 is YNNKEL (reference sequence). V was trimmed by 0 bases and J by 3 bases, leaving 5 bases between them. The CDR3 sequence is CASSQDGYTEAFF. DNA for the CDR3: TGTGCCAGCAGCCAAGATGGGTACACTGAAGCTTTCTTT.

This clonotype was observed at least ten times. V gene TRBV7-9 combines with J gene TRBJ1-2; D gene ambiguous. Germline-derived CDR1 and CDR2 are SEHNR and FQNEAQ (reference sequence). The CDR3 is made up of 12 amino acids. Trimming removed 11 bases at V and 3 bases at J, with 13 bases between. Written as DNA, the CDR3 is TGTGCCCAAGGAGGTGTTGACTATGGCTACACCTTC. This sequence encodes CAQGGVDYGYTF.

This clonotype has a count of ten or more. V usage is TRBV27 and J usage is TRBJ2-3; TRBD2 matches at 10 bases. J lost 4 bases, V lost 7 bases, and 8 bases had no gene match. Germline V CDR1 and CDR2: MNHEY, SMNVEV (reference sequence). The CDR3 loop spans 15 amino acids. CDR3 nucleotide sequence: TGTGCCAGCAACTTGGCAGCGGGGGGGGCAGATACGCAGTATTTT. Translating gives CASNLAAGGADTQYF.

Turning to this clonotype: A read error is likely, as this CDR3 ends without the conserved phenylalanine or tryptophan. The chain couples TRBV7-2 to TRBJ1-2; D is unclear. The CDR3 loop spans 12 amino acids. Germline-derived CDR1 and CDR2 are SGHTA and FQGNSA. V shed 0 bases and J shed 8 bases, with 7 bases lying between them. This chain's CDR3 is CASSLAGGGYTC. CDR3 coding DNA: TGTGCCAGCAGCTTAGCAGGTGGCGGCTACACCTGC.

This clonotype was seen ten or more times. This CDR3 is CATYSGTDFYEQYF. The CDR3 nucleotides read TGTGCCACCTACTCCGGGACAGATTTCTACGAGCAGTACTTC. The chain has TRBV27 and TRBJ2-7; TRBD1 matches at 7 bases. This CDR3 is 14 amino acids long. In germline, CDR1 is MNHEY, CDR2 SMNVEV (reference sequence). Losses at the gene ends were 10 bases for V and 3 bases for J; bases not matched to a gene: 12.

This clonotype was detected ten times or more. The chain uses TRBV12-3 or TRBV12-4 and TRBJ1-2; D may be TRBD1 (6 bases). Trimming cost V 6 bases and J 5 bases, with 16 bases left between them. This CDR3 is 14 amino acids long. The CDR3 nucleotides read TGTGCCAGCAGCCCCCGGACAGAAATGTATGGCTACACCTTC. This gives the protein CASSPRTEMYGYTF.